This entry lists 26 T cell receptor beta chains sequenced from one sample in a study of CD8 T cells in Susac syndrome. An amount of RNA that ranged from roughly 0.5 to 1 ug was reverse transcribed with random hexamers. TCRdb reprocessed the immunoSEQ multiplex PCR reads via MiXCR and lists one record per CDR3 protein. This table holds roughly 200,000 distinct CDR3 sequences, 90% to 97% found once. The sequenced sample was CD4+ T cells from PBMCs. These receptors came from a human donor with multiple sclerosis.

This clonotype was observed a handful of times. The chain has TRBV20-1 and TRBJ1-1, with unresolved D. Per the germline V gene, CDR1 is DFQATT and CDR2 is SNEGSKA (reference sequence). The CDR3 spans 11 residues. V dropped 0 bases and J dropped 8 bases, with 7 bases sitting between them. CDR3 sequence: CSARDWGEAFF. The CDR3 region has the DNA TGCAGTGCTAGAGATTGGGGAGAAGCTTTCTTT.

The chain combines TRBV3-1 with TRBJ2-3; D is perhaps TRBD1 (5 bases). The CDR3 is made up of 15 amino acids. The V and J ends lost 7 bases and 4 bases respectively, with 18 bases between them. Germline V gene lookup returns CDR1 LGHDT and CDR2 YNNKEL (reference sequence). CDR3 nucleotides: TGTGCCAGCACTTGGGCAGGGTCATACCCAGATACGCAGTATTTT. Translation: CASTWAGSYPDTQYF.

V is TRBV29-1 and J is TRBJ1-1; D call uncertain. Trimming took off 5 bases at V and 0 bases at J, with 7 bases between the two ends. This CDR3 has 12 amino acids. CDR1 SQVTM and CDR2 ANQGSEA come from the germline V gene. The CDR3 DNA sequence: TGCAGCGTTTTTCCAGTGAACACTGAAGCTTTCTTT. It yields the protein CSVFPVNTEAFF.

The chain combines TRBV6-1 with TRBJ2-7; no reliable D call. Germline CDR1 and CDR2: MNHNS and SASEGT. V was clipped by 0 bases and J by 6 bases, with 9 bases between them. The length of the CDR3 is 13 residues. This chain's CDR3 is CASSEAFSSEQYF. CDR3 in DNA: TGTGCCAGCAGTGAAGCGTTTTCTTCCGAGCAGTACTTC.

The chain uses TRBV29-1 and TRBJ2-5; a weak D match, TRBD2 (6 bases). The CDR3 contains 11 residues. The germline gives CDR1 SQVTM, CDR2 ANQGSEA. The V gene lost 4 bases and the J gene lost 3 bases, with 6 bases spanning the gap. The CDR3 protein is CSVGREETQYF. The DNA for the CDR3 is TGCAGCGTTGGGAGGGAAGAGACCCAGTACTTC.

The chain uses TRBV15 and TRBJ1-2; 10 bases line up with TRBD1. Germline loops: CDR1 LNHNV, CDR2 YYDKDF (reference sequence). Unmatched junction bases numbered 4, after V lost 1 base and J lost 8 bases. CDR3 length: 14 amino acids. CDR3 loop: CATSRVGQGPGYTF. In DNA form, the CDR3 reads TGTGCCACCAGCAGAGTGGGACAGGGGCCCGGCTACACCTTC.

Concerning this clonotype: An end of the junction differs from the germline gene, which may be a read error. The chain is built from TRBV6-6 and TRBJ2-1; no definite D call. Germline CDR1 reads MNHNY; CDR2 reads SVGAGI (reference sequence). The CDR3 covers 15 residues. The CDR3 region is CASCYSDPTYNEQFF. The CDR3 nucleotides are TGTGCCAGCTGTTACTCAGACCCCACCTACAATGAGCAGTTCTTC.

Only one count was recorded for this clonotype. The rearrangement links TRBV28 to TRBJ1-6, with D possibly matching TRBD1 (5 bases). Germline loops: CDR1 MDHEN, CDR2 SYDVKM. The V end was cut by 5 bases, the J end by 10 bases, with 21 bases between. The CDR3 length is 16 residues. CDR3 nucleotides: TGTGCCAGCAGTGGGATAGCAGGGCGTGGGAGGTCACCCCTCCACTTT. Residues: CASSGIAGRGRSPLHF.

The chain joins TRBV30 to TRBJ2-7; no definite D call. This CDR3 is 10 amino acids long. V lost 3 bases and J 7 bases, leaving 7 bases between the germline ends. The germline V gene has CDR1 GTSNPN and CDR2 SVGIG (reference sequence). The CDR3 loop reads CAWRRPEQYF. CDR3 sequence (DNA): TGTGCCTGGAGGAGGCCTGAGCAGTACTTC. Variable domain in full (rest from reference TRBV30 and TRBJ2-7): SQTIHQWPATLVQPVGSPLSLECTVEGTSNPNLYWYRQAAGRGLQLLFYSVGIGQISSEVPQNLSASRPQDRQFILSSKKLLLSDSGFYLCAWRRPEQYFGPGTRLTVT.

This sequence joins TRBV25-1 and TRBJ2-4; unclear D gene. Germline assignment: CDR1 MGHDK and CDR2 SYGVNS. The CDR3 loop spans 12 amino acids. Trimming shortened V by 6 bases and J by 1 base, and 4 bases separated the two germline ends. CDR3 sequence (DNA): TGTGCCAGCAGGGGGGCCAAAAACATTCAGTACTTC. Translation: CASRGAKNIQYF.

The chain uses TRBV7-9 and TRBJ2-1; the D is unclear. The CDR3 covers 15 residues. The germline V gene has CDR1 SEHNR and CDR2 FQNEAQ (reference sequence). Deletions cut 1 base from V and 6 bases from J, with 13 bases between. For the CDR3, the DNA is TGTGCCAGCAGCTTAGAAGGTCTAGTCAGCAATGAGCAGTTCTTC. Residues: CASSLEGLVSNEQFF.

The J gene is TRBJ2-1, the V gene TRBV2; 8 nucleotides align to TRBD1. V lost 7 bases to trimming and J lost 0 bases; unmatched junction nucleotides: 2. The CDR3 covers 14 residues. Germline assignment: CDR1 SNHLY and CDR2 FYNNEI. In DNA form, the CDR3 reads TGTGCCAGCACGGACAGGGCCTCCTACAATGAGCAGTTCTTC. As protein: CASTDRASYNEQFF.

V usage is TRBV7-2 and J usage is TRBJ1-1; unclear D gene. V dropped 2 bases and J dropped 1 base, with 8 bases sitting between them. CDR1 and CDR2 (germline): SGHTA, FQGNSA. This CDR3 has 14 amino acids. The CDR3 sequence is CASSLMAENTEAFF. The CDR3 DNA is TGTGCCAGCAGCTTAATGGCAGAGAACACTGAAGCTTTCTTT.

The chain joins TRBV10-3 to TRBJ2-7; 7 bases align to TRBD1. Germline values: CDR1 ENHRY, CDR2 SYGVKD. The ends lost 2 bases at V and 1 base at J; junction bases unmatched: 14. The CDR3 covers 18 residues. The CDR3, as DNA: TGTGCCATCAGTGAGGAACCGCCGGGACAGATAGGGTCCTACGAGCAGTACTTC. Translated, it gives CAISEEPPGQIGSYEQYF.

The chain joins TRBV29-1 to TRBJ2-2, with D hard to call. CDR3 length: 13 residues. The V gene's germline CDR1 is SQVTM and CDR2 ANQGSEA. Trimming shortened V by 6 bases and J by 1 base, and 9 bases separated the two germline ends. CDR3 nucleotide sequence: TGCAGCGTCCGGCCCCTGAACACCGGGGAGCTGTTTTTT. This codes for CSVRPLNTGELFF.

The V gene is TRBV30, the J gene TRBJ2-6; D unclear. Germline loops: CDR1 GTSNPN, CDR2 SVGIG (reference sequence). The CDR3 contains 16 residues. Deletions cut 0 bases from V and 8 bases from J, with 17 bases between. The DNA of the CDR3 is TGTGCCTGGAGTGTACCGGGCATCCTCCCCTCCAACGTCCTGACTTTC. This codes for CAWSVPGILPSNVLTF. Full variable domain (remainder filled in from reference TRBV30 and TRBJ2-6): SQTIHQWPATLVQPVGSPLSLECTVEGTSNPNLYWYRQAAGRGLQLLFYSVGIGQISSEVPQNLSASRPQDRQFILSSKKLLLSDSGFYLCAWSVPGILPSNVLTFGAGSRLTVL.

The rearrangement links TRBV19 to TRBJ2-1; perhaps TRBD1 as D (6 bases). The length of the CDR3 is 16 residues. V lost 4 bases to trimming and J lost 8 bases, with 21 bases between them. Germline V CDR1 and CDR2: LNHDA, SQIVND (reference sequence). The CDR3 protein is CASSNPQGLGIDEQFF. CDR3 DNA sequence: TGTGCCAGTAGTAACCCCCAGGGGTTGGGTATCGATGAGCAGTTCTTC.

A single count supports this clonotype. The CDR3 spells CSAGTRNEQFF. The CDR3 coding sequence is TGCAGCGCTGGGACGCGTAATGAGCAGTTCTTC. The chain is built from TRBV29-1 and TRBJ2-1; either TRBD1 or TRBD2 may fit D (5 bases each). The CDR3 loop spans 11 amino acids. V was cut by 7 bases and J by 7 bases, with 11 bases left in between. From germline, CDR1 is SQVTM and CDR2 ANQGSEA.

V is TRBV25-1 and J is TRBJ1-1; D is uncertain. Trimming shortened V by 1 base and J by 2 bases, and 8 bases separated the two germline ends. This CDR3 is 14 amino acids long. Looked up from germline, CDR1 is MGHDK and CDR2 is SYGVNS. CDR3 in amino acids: CASSESGENTEAFF. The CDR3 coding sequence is TGTGCCAGCAGTGAATCCGGGGAAAACACTGAAGCTTTCTTT.

CDR3 DNA sequence: TGTGCCAGCAGTTTAAGGGTAACCTACGAGCAGTACTTC. This codes for CASSLRVTYEQYF. The chain has TRBV12-3 or TRBV12-4 and TRBJ2-7, with no clear D. CDR3 length: 13 amino acids. The germline V and J ends were trimmed by 2 bases and 2 bases, with 7 bases remaining between them.

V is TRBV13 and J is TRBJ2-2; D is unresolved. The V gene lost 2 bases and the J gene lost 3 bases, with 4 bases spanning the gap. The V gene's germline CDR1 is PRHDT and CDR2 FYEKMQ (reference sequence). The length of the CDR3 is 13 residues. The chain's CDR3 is CASSLQDTGELFF. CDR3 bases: TGTGCCAGCAGCTTACAGGACACCGGGGAGCTGTTTTTT.

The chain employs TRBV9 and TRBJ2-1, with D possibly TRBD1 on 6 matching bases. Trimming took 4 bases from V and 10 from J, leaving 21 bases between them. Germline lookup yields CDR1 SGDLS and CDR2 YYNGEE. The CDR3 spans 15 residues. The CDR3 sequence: CASSQGHHVVGEQFF. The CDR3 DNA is TGTGCCAGCAGCCAGGGACATCACGTAGTGGGAGAGCAGTTCTTC.

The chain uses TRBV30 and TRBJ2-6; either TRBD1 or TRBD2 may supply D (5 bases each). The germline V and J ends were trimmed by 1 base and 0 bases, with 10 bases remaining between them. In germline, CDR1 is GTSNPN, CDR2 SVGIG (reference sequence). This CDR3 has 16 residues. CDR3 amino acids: CAWSGGPLSGANVLTF. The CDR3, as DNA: TGTGCCTGGAGTGGGGGACCGCTCTCTGGGGCCAACGTCCTGACTTTC.

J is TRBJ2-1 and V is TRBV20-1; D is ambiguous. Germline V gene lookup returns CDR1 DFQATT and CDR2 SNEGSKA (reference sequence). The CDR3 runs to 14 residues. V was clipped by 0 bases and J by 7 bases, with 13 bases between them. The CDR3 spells CSARDIRSLNEQFF. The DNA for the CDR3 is TGCAGTGCTAGAGATATAAGAAGTTTGAATGAGCAGTTCTTC.

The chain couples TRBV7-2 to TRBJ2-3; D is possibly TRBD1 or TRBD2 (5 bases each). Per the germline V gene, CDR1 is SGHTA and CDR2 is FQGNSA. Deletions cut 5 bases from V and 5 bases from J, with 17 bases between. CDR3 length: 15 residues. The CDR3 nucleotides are TGTGCCAGCAGCCTAGGGGCTAGCCTCCAAGATACGCAGTATTTT. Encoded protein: CASSLGASLQDTQYF.

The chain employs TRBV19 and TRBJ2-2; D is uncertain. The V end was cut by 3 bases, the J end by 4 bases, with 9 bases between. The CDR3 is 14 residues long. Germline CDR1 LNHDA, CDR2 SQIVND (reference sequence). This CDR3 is CASSISASTGELFF. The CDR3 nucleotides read TGTGCCAGTAGTATCTCCGCGAGCACCGGGGAGCTGTTTTTT.